A selection of T cell receptor beta chains follows, all from one sample in a study of cytomegalovirus exposure and HLA in healthy donors. The method was immunoSEQ multiplex PCR; TCRdb's version includes in-frame clones alone and lacks a portion of them. The sample holds 110,000 to 150,000 clones; more than 75% are singletons and the top ten take about 3.2%. The sequencing input was PBMCs. These receptors all come from a female donor in good health and CMV-seronegative. Both conserved end residues are part of each CDR3. The order of the fields is CDR3 DNA, CDR3 protein, clone size, J gene, D gene, V gene. D genes are given only for firm matches. Size is stated for part of the rows, as once, few or many counts, or as a class when the clone is expanded.

TGTGCCAGCAGTGAGACTAGCAGCTTTACCGGGGAGCTGTTTTTT	CASSETSSFTGELFF	NA	TRBJ2-2	TRBD2	TRBV6-1
TGCGCCAGTTCCGGGACAGGATCCTACGAGCAGTACTTC	CASSGTGSYEQYF	NA	TRBJ2-7	TRBD1	TRBV5-1
TGTGCCAGCAGGTCCGGGAGCAGCTATGGCTACACCTTC	CASRSGSSYGYTF	NA	TRBJ1-2	NA	TRBV2
TGCGCCAGCAGCTTGAGCGGGACCGGCGGGTCGAACACTGAAGCTTTCTTT	CASSLSGTGGSNTEAFF	once	TRBJ1-1	NA	TRBV5-1
TGCGCCAGCAGCTTGTCAGGGGTCGGGAACACCGGGGAGCTGTTTTTT	CASSLSGVGNTGELFF	few	TRBJ2-2	NA	TRBV5-1
TGCGCCAGCAGCCAACCGAGTAGACAAGAGACCCAGTACTTC	CASSQPSRQETQYF	NA	TRBJ2-5	NA	TRBV4-1
TGTTCCAGCAGCCCGAACGACATATGGGCTTTCTTT	CSSSPNDIWAFF	NA	TRBJ1-1	NA	TRBV7-9
TGTGCCAGCACAAAGACACCAGGGTACATTCAGTACTTC	CASTKTPGYIQYF	NA	TRBJ2-4	NA	TRBV6-5
TGTGCCAGCAGTCTTCCGCCACTCAGGGGGCCTGGTCAGCCCCAGCATTTT	CASSLPPLRGPGQPQHF	NA	TRBJ1-5	TRBD1	TRBV28
TGTGCCAGTAGTATTCGGGGGGGACAGCCCTCCGAGGGCTACGAGCAGTACTTC	CASSIRGGQPSEGYEQYF	NA	TRBJ2-7	NA	TRBV19
TGTGCCAGCAGTACCGCAGGGAGCACAGATACGCAGTATTTT	CASSTAGSTDTQYF	NA	TRBJ2-3	NA	TRBV11-1
TGTGCCAGCAGTTACCAGGGACAGGCGAACACTGAAGCTTTCTTT	CASSYQGQANTEAFF	few	TRBJ1-1	TRBD1	TRBV6-5
TGCGCCAGCAGCTTGACGGTAGCGGGAGTCGGTACCGGGGAGCTGTTTTTT	CASSLTVAGVGTGELFF	NA	TRBJ2-2	TRBD2	TRBV5-1
TGTGCCAGCAGCTTAGATGGGCGTGAGTTCTTC	CASSLDGREFF	few	TRBJ2-1	NA	TRBV7-9
TGCGCCAGCAGCCCGTTCGACAGCAACCCAATGAACACTGAAGCTTTCTTT	CASSPFDSNPMNTEAFF	few	TRBJ1-1	NA	TRBV5-1
TGTGCCAGCAGTACCTCCGAGGGTGGGACAGATACGCAGTATTTT	CASSTSEGGTDTQYF	NA	TRBJ2-3	NA	TRBV28
TGCGCCAGCAGCGGAAAGGGGGGGTTGGATGAGCAGTTCTTC	CASSGKGGLDEQFF	NA	TRBJ2-1	NA	TRBV5-1
TGCGCCAGCAGCTTGCATTTATCAGGGTGGGGACTAGCGGACAATGAGCAGTTCTTC	CASSLHLSGWGLADNEQFF	NA	TRBJ2-1	TRBD2	TRBV5-1
TGTGCCAGCAGCTTAGGGGGGGTCCCTCCAATGAACACTGAAGCTTTCTTT	CASSLGGVPPMNTEAFF	NA	TRBJ1-1	NA	TRBV7-8
TGTGCCAGTAGTCGGGGGTTGGACTATGGCTACACCTTC	CASSRGLDYGYTF	NA	TRBJ1-2	NA	TRBV19
TGCGCCAGCAGCTTGGGCGTGGGGCAGAACACCGGGGAGCTGTTTTTT	CASSLGVGQNTGELFF	NA	TRBJ2-2	NA	TRBV5-1
TGCGCCAGCAGCTTGGCGGGGTACGGAAACACCATATATTTT	CASSLAGYGNTIYF	NA	TRBJ1-3	NA	TRBV5-1
TGTGCCAGCAGTTTATACTATCCGGACGCCTGGACAGGGTTATATCAGCCCCAGCATTTT	CASSLYYPDAWTGLYQPQHF	NA	TRBJ1-5	TRBD1	TRBV28
TGTGCCAGCAGTGCGGGCCGGTTCACAGATACGCAGTATTTT	CASSAGRFTDTQYF	NA	TRBJ2-3	NA	TRBV27
TGTGCCAGCAGCCGTGACAGGCCTGGCGGCTACACCTTC	CASSRDRPGGYTF	NA	TRBJ1-2	NA	TRBV7-8
TGTGCCACGAAATCTAGTGGAAATAACTACGAGCAGTACTTC	CATKSSGNNYEQYF	NA	TRBJ2-7	NA	TRBV10-3
TGTGCCAGCAGTTTCTTCGGACTAGCGGGAGGCGGCAATGAGCAGTTCTTC	CASSFFGLAGGGNEQFF	once	TRBJ2-1	TRBD2	TRBV27
TGCAGTGCTAGATCGGCCTACGAGCAGTACTTC	CSARSAYEQYF	NA	TRBJ2-7	NA	TRBV20-1
TGCGCCAGCAGCTCCACTGTCATGAACACTGAAGCTTTCTTT	CASSSTVMNTEAFF	once	TRBJ1-1	NA	TRBV5-1
TGTGCCAGCTCCCTGAAGGGACTAGGCCAAAACATTCAGTACTTC	CASSLKGLGQNIQYF	NA	TRBJ2-4	TRBD2	TRBV5-5
TGTGCCATCAGTTCCGGGACAGGGATCTACGAGCAGTACTTC	CAISSGTGIYEQYF	NA	TRBJ2-7	TRBD1	TRBV10-3
TGTGCCAGCAGTTCTCGGCAGGGGCTCTCGGGCTACACCTTC	CASSSRQGLSGYTF	once	TRBJ1-2	NA	TRBV27
TGCGCCAGCAGTGAGGTAGCGGGACCCGAGGATGAGCAGTTCTTC	CASSEVAGPEDEQFF	NA	TRBJ2-1	TRBD2	TRBV5-1
TGTGCCAGCCAGCGGGGGGCGAGCACAGATACGCAGTATTTT	CASQRGASTDTQYF	NA	TRBJ2-3	TRBD2	TRBV7-2
TGCGCCAGCAGTCAATCGGCCAACTCGGGGACCGGGGAGCTGTTTTTT	CASSQSANSGTGELFF	NA	TRBJ2-2	NA	TRBV23-1
TGCACCAGCAGCGTCGTAGCTCTACAAAGCACAGATACGCAGTATTTT	CTSSVVALQSTDTQYF	few	TRBJ2-3	NA	TRBV1
TGCGCCAGCAGCTTGGCCGTTAGGACTTCCACTGAGGCTTTCTTT	CASSLAVRTSTEAFF	NA	TRBJ1-1	NA	TRBV5-1
TGCGGAGGTAGCGGGGGGGCAGTAACGAACACCGGGGAGCTGTTTTTT	CGGSGGAVTNTGELFF	NA	TRBJ2-2	TRBD2	TRBV29-1
TGTGCCAGCAGTACCCCTAGCGGGAGGGCCCTAGGAAACCAGTACTTC	CASSTPSGRALGNQYF	NA	TRBJ2-5	TRBD2	TRBV27
TGCGCCAGCAGGCTAGCGGGAGATTGGTTCTTC	CASRLAGDWFF	NA	TRBJ2-1	TRBD2	TRBV5-1